This TCR beta chain was recorded in a study of blood T cell repertoires in COVID-19. Study-wide background: Acute and convalescent COVID-19 samples came from the United States, Italy and Spain. PBMCs, B-cell-depleted T cells, or T cells were the source of the cDNA or gDNA that made up the material.

Per the original data handling: By means of reference gene primer amplification, nucleated cell counts were estimated. Profiling relied on immunoSEQ multiplex PCR, and the TCRdb table lists in-frame clones only, not all of them. The DNA gave D and trimming, while V, J and clone size come from that table. The profile shows roughly 140,000 clones, roughly 84% of them singletons. The CDR3 loop spans 13 amino acids. Germline loops: CDR1 SQVTM, CDR2 ANQGSEA. V lost 6 bases, J lost 8 bases, and 10 bases stayed unmatched. V usage is TRBV29-1 and J usage is TRBJ1-2; 9 positions match TRBD1. The clonotype was recovered from a man in his 60s with active or convalescent COVID-19. Sequencing was carried out using peripheral blood. The CDR3 loop is CSVLTGTGTGYTF. DNA of the CDR3: TGCAGCGTGTTGACCGGGACAGGGACCGGCTACACCTTC.